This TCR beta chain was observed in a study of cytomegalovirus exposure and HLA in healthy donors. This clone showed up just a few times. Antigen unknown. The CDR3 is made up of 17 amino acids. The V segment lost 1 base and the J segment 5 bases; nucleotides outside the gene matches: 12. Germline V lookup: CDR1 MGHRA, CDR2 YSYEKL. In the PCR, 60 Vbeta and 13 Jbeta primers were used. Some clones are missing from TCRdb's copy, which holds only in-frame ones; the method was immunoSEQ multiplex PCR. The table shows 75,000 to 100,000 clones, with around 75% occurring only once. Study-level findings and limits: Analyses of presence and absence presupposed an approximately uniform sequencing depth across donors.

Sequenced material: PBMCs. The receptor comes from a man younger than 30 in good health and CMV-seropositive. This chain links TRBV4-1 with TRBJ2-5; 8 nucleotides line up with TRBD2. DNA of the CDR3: TGCGCCAGCAGCCAAGGGAGGGAGCGGGGGCCCGAGGAGACCCAGTACTTC. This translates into CASSQGRERGPEETQYF.